The source of this T cell receptor beta chain is a study of blood T cell repertoires in COVID-19. As for the study in general: The study drew acute and convalescent COVID-19 samples from the United States, Italy and Spain.

With 1 base removed from V and 5 bases from J, the gap between germline ends came to 5 bases. This CDR3 spans 12 amino acids. Under the authors' procedure: It was from reference gene primer amplification that nucleated cell counts were estimated. The table came from immunoSEQ multiplex PCR; TCRdb's copy has only in-frame clones and leaves some out. D and trimming come from the DNA, and the V and J calls and clone size come from that table. The sample carries approximately 100,000 clones, roughly nine tenths recorded once. The receptor comes from a man aged 60 to 75 with acute or convalescent COVID-19. The sample consisted of peripheral blood. The chain carries TRBV12-3 or TRBV12-4 and TRBJ1-2; D gene ambiguous. CDR3 amino acids: CASSLGPYGYTF. The CDR3 bases are TGTGCCAGCAGTTTAGGTCCTTATGGCTACACCTTC.